This TCR beta chain is drawn from a study of blood T cell repertoires in COVID-19. CDR1 is MNHEY, CDR2 SVGAGI, per germline. V was clipped by 6 bases and J by 5 bases, with 14 bases between them. The CDR3 loop spans 15 amino acids. TCRdb keeps only in-frame clones here, not all; method: immunoSEQ multiplex PCR. The sample has 200,000 to 250,000 clones, around nine tenths seen once; the top ten hold approximately 3.7%. The source material was PBMCs or T cells enriched from blood (not recorded which). The source is a woman aged 25 to 39 who had been exposed to COVID-19. J is TRBJ1-6 and V is TRBV6-5; perhaps TRBD1 as D (6 bases). CDR3 protein: CASRVQGSDNSPLHF. CDR3 DNA: TGTGCCAGCAGAGTACAGGGATCGGATAATTCACCCCTCCACTTT.